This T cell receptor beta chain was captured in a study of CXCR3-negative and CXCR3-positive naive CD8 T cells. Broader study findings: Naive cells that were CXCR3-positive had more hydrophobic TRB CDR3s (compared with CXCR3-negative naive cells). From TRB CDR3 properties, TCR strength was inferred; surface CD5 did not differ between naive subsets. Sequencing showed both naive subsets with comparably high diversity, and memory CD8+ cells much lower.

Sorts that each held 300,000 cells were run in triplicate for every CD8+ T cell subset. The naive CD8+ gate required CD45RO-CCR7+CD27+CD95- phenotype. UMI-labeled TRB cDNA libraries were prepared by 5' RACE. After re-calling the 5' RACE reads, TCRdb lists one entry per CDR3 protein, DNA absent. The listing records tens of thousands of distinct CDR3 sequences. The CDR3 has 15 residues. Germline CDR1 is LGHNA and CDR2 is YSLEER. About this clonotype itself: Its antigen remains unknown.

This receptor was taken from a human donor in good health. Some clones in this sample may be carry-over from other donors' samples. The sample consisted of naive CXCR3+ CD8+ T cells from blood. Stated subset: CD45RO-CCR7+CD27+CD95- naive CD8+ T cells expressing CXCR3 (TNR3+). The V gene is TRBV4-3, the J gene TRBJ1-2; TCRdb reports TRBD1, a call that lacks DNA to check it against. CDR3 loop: CASSPYRGDDYGYTF.